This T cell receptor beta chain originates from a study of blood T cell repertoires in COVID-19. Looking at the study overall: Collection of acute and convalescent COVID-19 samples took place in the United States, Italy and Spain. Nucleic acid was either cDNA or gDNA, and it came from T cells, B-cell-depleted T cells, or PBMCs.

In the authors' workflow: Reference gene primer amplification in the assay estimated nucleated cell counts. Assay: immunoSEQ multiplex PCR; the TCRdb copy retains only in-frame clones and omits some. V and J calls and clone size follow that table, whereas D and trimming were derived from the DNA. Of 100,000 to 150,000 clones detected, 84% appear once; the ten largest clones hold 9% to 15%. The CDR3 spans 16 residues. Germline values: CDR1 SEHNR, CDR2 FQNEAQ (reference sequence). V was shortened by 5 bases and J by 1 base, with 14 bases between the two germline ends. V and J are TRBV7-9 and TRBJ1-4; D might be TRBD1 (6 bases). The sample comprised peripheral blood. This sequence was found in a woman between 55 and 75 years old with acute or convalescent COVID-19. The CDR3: CASSKTGSGTNEKLFF. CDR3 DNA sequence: TGTGCCAGCAGCAAGACAGGTTCGGGAACTAATGAAAAACTGTTTTTT.